This paragraph reports one T cell receptor (beta chain). This specimen belongs to a study of cytomegalovirus exposure and HLA in healthy donors. Use of 60 Vbeta and 13 Jbeta primers characterized the PCR. In the original workflow: A later analysis tallied 65 million to 85 million unique TCR beta chains, approximately 11 million of them shared. Assay: immunoSEQ multiplex PCR; the TCRdb copy retains only in-frame clones and omits some. V, J and clone size are taken as reported in that table, and D and trimming were inferred from the DNA itself. The table has fewer than 250,000 clones, approximately 80% seen once. Germline CDR1 and CDR2: SNHLY and FYNNEI. The J segment lost 1 base and the V segment lost 9 bases, leaving 12 bases of the junction unmatched. The CDR3 has 17 amino acids.

The sample taken for sequencing was PBMCs. This chain links TRBV2 with TRBJ2-6; 7 bases fit TRBD1. The receptor comes from a man aged 35-49 years in good health and CMV-seronegative. In nucleotides, the CDR3 is TGTGCCAGTCTATTGGACAGGCTCGTGTCTGGGGCCAACGTCCTGACTTTC. Protein product: CASLLDRLVSGANVLTF.